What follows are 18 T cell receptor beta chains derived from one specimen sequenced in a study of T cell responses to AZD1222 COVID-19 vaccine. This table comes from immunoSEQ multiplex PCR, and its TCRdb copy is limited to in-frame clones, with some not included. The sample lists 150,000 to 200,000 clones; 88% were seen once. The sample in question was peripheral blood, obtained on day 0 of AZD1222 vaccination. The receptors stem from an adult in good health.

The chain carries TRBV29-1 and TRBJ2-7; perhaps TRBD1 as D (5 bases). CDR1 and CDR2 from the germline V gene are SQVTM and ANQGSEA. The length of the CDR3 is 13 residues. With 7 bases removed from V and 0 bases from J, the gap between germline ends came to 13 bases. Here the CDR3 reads CSGSQGPSYEQYF. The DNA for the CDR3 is TGCAGCGGGTCGCAGGGTCCCTCCTACGAGCAGTACTTC.

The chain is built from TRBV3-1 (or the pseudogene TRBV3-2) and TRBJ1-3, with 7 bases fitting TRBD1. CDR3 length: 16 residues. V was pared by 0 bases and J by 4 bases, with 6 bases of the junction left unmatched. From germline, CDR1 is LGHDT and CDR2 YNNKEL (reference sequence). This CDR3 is CASSQDRGNVGNTIYF. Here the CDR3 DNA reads TGTGCCAGCAGCCAAGACAGGGGGAATGTGGGAAACACCATATATTTT.

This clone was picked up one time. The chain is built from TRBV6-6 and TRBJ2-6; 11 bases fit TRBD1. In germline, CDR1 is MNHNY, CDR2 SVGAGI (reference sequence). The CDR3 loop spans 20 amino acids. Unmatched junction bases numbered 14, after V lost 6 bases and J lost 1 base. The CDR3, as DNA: TGTGCCAGCAGCACCCCCAAAATGGGACAGGGGGGTTCTGGGGCCAACGTCCTGACTTTC. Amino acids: CASSTPKMGQGGSGANVLTF.

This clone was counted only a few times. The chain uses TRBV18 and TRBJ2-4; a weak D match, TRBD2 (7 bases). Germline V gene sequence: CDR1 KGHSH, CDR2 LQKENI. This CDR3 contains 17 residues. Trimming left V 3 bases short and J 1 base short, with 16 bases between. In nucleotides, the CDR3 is TGTGCCAGCTCACCCATAAGGGGGGGCATTGCCAAAAACATTCAGTACTTC. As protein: CASSPIRGGIAKNIQYF.

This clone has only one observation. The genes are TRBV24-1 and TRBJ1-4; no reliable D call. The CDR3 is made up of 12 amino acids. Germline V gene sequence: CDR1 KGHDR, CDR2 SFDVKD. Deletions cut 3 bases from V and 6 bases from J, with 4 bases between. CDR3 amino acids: CATSDPYEKLFF. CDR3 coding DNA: TGTGCCACCAGTGATCCTTATGAAAAACTGTTTTTT.

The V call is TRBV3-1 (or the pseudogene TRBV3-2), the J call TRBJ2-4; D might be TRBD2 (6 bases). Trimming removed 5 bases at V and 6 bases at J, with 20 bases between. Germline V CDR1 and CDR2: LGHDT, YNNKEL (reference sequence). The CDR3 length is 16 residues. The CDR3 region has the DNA TGTGCCAGCAGCTCGCACGTCGGGGGATCTGGAAACATTCAGTACTTC. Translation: CASSSHVGGSGNIQYF.

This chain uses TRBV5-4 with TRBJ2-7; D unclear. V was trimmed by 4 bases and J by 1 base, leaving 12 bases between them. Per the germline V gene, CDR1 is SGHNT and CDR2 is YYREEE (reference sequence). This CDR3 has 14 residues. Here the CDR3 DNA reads TGTGCCAGCAGCCTCCACCCCTCTTCCTACGAGCAGTACTTC. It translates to CASSLHPSSYEQYF.

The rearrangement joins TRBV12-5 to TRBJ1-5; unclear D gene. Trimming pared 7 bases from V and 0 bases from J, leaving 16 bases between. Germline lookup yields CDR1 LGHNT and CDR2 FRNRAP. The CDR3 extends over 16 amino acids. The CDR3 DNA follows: TGTGCTAGTGAAGAGGAGCAAGACTATAGCAATCAGCCCCAGCATTTT. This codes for CASEEEQDYSNQPQHF.

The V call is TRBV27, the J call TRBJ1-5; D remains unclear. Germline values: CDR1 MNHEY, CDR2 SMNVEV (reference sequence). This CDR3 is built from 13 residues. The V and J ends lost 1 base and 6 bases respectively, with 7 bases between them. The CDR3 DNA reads TGTGCCAGCAGTTTATTCTTTGGTCAGCCCCAGCATTTT. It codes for CASSLFFGQPQHF.

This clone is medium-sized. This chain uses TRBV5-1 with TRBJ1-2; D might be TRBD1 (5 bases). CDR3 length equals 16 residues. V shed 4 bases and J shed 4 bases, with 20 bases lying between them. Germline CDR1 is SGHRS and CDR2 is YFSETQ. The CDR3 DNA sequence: TGCGCCAGCAGCCCGACGGGACCCAGGAAGATCTATGGCTACACCTTC. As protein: CASSPTGPRKIYGYTF.

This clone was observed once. The CDR3 here is CAWSEIRDRGWPTEAFF. The DNA of the CDR3 is TGTGCCTGGAGTGAAATCCGGGACAGGGGTTGGCCCACTGAAGCTTTCTTT. The genes are TRBV30 and TRBJ1-1; 10 nucleotides match TRBD1. Germline CDR1 and CDR2: GTSNPN and SVGIG (reference sequence). CDR3 length: 17 residues. The J segment lost 4 bases and the V segment lost 1 base, leaving 12 bases of the junction unmatched.

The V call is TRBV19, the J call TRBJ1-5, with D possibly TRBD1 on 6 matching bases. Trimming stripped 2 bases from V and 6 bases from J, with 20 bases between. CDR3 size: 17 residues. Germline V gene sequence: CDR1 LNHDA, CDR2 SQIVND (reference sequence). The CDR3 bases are TGTGCCAGTAGTATACGACGGGGCAGGGGTGAGTTTCAGCCCCAGCATTTT. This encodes CASSIRRGRGEFQPQHF.

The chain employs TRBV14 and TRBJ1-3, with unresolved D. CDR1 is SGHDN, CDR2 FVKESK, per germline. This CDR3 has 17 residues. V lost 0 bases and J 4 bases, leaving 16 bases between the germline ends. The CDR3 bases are TGTGCCAGCAGCCAAGATCCCGGAGCCATCCCGGGAAACACCATATATTTT. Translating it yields CASSQDPGAIPGNTIYF.

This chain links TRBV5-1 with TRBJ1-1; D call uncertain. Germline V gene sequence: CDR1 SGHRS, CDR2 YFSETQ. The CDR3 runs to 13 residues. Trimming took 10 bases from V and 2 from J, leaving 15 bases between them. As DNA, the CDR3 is TGCGCCTCCCAATGGGCCTCTAACACTGAAGCTTTCTTT. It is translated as CASQWASNTEAFF.

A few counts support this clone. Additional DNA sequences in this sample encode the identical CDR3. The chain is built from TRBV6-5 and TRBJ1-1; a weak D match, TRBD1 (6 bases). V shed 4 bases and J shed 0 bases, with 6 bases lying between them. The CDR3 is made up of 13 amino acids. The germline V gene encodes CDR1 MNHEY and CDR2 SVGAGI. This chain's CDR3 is CASSWTVNTEAFF. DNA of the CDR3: TGTGCCAGCAGTTGGACAGTGAACACTGAAGCTTTCTTT.

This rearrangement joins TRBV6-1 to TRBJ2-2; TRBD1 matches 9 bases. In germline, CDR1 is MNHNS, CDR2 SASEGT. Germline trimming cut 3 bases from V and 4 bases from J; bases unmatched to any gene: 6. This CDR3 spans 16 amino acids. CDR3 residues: CASSEGTGRATGELFF. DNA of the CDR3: TGTGCCAGCAGTGAGGGGACAGGGCGGGCCACCGGGGAGCTGTTTTTT.

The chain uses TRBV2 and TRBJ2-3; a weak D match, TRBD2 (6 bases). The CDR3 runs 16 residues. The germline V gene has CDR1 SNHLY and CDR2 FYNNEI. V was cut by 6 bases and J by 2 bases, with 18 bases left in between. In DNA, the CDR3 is TGTGCCAGCAGACCCCTTCTTGGGGGGTACACAGATACGCAGTATTTT. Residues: CASRPLLGGYTDTQYF.

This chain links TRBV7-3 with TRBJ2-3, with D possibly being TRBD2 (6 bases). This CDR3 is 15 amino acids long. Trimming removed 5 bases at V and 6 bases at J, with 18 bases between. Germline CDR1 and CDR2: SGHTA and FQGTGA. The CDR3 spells CASSILPEAGDTQYF. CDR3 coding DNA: TGTGCCAGCAGCATCCTCCCAGAGGCGGGGGATACGCAGTATTTT.